This TCR beta chain derives from a study of pediatric ulcerative colitis. The junction had 8 bases not matched to a gene; V was cut back by 3 bases and J by 3 bases. Germline V gene lookup returns CDR1 GTSNPN and CDR2 SVGIG (reference sequence). The CDR3 runs 14 residues. Repertoires were generated with immunoSEQ multiplex PCR, while TCRdb's copy carries only in-frame clones and drops some. Of about 35,000 clones detected, 81% appear once; the ten largest clones hold 0.85% to 1.3%. During colonoscopy, one to two rectal pinch biopsies were collected. Ulcerative colitis patients received no immunosuppressive medication before the diagnostic colonoscopy. Details on this clone: Its antigen is still unknown.

Regarding the study as a whole: In rectum, acute severe colitis had expanded clones and less diversity.

The chain uses TRBV30 and TRBJ2-7, with 7 bases lining up with TRBD1. The receptor was isolated from a boy aged 5-17 years with mild ulcerative colitis. Sequencing was performed on gut tissue. The CDR3 region is CAWSPGTVYYEQYF. CDR3 bases: TGTGCCTGGAGCCCCGGGACAGTGTACTACGAGCAGTACTTC.